What follows is one T cell receptor (beta chain) and its context. There were TCR beta CDR3 regions amplified from RNA transcripts. A first-round RT-PCR of the TCR CDR3 used the HTBI primer set. TCRdb analysed the multiplex PCR reads with MiXCR anew, one entry per CDR3 protein. The data hold about 200,000 distinct CDR3 sequences, with about a sixth observed a single time. This sample was taken from a study of T cells in Graves' hyperthyroidism and ophthalmopathy. This CDR3 comprises 15 residues. CDR1 KGHSH and CDR2 LQKENI come from the germline V gene. Trimming removed 2 bases at V and 4 bases at J, with 14 bases between.

The material sequenced was blood. This clonotype was sampled from a woman aged 45-59 years with Graves' hyperthyroidism. V gene TRBV18 combines with J gene TRBJ1-2; a weak D match, TRBD1 (5 bases). The CDR3 loop reads CASSPSGRDLYGYTF. CDR3 sequence (DNA): TGTGCCAGCTCACCAAGCGGCCGGGACCTCTATGGCTACACCTTC. The variable domain in full, with the rest retrieved from reference TRBV18 and TRBJ1-2, is NAGVMQNPRHLVRRRGQEARLRCSPMKGHSHVYWYRQLPEEGLKFMVYLQKENIIDESGMPKERFSAEFPKEGPSILRIQQVVRGDSAAYFCASSPSGRDLYGYTFGSGTRLTVV.